Listed here are 27 T cell receptor beta chains from one sample, sequenced in a study of blood T cell repertoires in COVID-19. Profiling relied on immunoSEQ multiplex PCR, and the TCRdb table lists in-frame clones only, not all of them. The sample shows about 190,000 clones, around 84% of them seen only once. The sequenced sample consisted of PBMCs or T cells enriched from blood (not recorded which). The receptors stem from a woman in her 30s who had been exposed to COVID-19.

This sequence joins TRBV7-9 and TRBJ1-4, with D possibly being TRBD1 (6 bases). This CDR3 spans 15 amino acids. The V gene lost 1 base and the J gene lost 4 bases, with 10 bases spanning the gap. Germline CDR1 and CDR2: SEHNR and FQNEAQ (reference sequence). Here the CDR3 reads CASSLGEQGNEKLFF. CDR3 sequence (DNA): TGTGCCAGCAGCTTAGGGGAACAGGGTAATGAAAAACTGTTTTTT.

A single count supports this clone. V gene TRBV15 combines with J gene TRBJ1-5, with TRBD1 matching over 10 bases. With 1 base clipped from V and 4 bases from J, the junction kept 4 bases outside the gene matches. This CDR3 comprises 16 residues. Germline V CDR1 and CDR2: LNHNV, YYDKDF (reference sequence). CDR3: CATSRVRGQGNQPQHF. The CDR3 DNA reads as TGTGCCACCAGCAGAGTTAGGGGACAGGGGAATCAGCCCCAGCATTTT.

The chain joins TRBV6-5 to TRBJ2-7; TRBD1 matches 9 bases. CDR3 length: 15 amino acids. Germline CDR1 and CDR2: MNHEY and SVGAGI. V lost 4 bases and J lost 5; bases outside the gene matches: 9. The CDR3 sequence: CASSSSRDRDHEQYF. The CDR3 bases are TGTGCCAGCAGTTCTTCCCGGGACAGGGACCACGAGCAGTACTTC.

V gene TRBV6-5 combines with J gene TRBJ1-2; 8 bases align to TRBD1. Germline V gene data show CDR1 as MNHEY and CDR2 as SVGAGI. The J segment lost 4 bases and the V segment lost 5 bases, leaving 9 bases of the junction unmatched. CDR3 length: 15 residues. For the CDR3, the DNA is TGTGCCAGCAGTCTGATCGAAACAGGGGGCTATGGCTACACCTTC. Translated, it gives CASSLIETGGYGYTF.

The V and J genes are TRBV15 and TRBJ2-7; possible D gene TRBD1, 7 bases. The CDR3 is made up of 17 amino acids. V gave up 2 bases and J gave up 1 base, with 18 bases separating them. CDR1 is LNHNV and CDR2 is YYDKDF in the germline V gene (reference sequence). This CDR3 is CATSRKIRRDSSYEQYF. CDR3 nucleotide sequence: TGTGCCACCAGCAGAAAAATAAGGAGGGACAGTTCCTACGAGCAGTACTTC.

This chain uses TRBV27 with TRBJ1-2; TRBD1 agrees at 7 bases. This CDR3 is 13 amino acids long. Germline V gene data show CDR1 as MNHEY and CDR2 as SMNVEV (reference sequence). V shed 4 bases and J 7 bases; nucleotides not matched to a gene: 6. This CDR3 is CASSYEYRGGYTF. In DNA, the CDR3 is TGTGCCAGCAGTTACGAATACAGGGGTGGCTACACCTTC.

The V gene is TRBV6-5, the J gene TRBJ2-7; a weak D match, TRBD2 (6 bases). Germline CDR1 and CDR2: MNHEY and SVGAGI. This CDR3 is built from 13 residues. With 7 bases removed from V and 2 bases from J, the gap between germline ends came to 12 bases. CDR3 nucleotide sequence: TGTGCCAGCACGAACGCGGGGACCTACGAGCAGTACTTC. It translates to CASTNAGTYEQYF.

This clone was counted once. Here the CDR3 reads CASSYYRAGTQYF. The CDR3 DNA follows: TGTGCCAGCAGCTATTACAGGGCCGGGACCCAGTACTTC. This sequence joins TRBV11-1 and TRBJ2-5, with D tentatively TRBD1 (6 bases). The CDR3 extends over 13 amino acids. The V end lost 4 bases, the J end lost 7 bases, and 13 bases lay between the germline ends. Germline V gene sequence: CDR1 SGHAT, CDR2 FQDESV (reference sequence).

This chain uses TRBV11-3 with TRBJ2-2; 8 bases line up with TRBD2. This CDR3 region has 15 residues. The junction had 4 bases not matched to a gene; V was cut back by 1 base and J by 6 bases. The germline V gene has CDR1 SGHNT and CDR2 YENEEA. CDR3 coding DNA: TGTGCCAGCAGCTTAGTTACGGGGGGGTCCGGGGAGCTGTTTTTT. This codes for CASSLVTGGSGELFF.

The rearrangement links TRBV4-1 to TRBJ2-7; D is ambiguous. This CDR3 is built from 13 residues. Germline assignment: CDR1 MGHRA and CDR2 YSYEKL. The V gene lost 0 bases and the J gene lost 3 bases, with 6 bases spanning the gap. In nucleotides, the CDR3 is TGCGCCAGCAGCCAAGACCTTAGCTACGAGCAGTACTTC. This gives the protein CASSQDLSYEQYF.

The CDR3 loop is CASSGRGDSSYEQYF. As DNA, the CDR3 is TGTGCCAGCAGCGGGAGGGGTGACAGCTCCTACGAGCAGTACTTC. V gene TRBV7-2 combines with J gene TRBJ2-7; 7 bases agree with TRBD2. CDR3 size: 15 residues. V shed 5 bases, J shed 0 bases, and the junction held 7 bases outside the gene matches. CDR1 is SGHTA and CDR2 is FQGNSA in the germline V gene.

The chain combines TRBV9 with TRBJ2-5, with D possibly matching TRBD1 (6 bases). Trimming removed 3 bases at V and 3 bases at J, with 9 bases between. Germline loops: CDR1 SGDLS, CDR2 YYNGEE. This CDR3 region has 13 residues. For the CDR3, the DNA is TGTGCCAGCAGCGGAGGGGGAGAAGAGACCCAGTACTTC. It codes for CASSGGGEETQYF.

V usage is TRBV7-2 and J usage is TRBJ1-6, with 9 bases fitting TRBD1. Trimming removed 4 bases from V and 10 bases from J; junction bases left unmatched: 8. This CDR3 contains 15 residues. Germline V CDR1 and CDR2: SGHTA, FQGNSA. CDR3 in DNA: TGTGCCAGCAGCTCAAGACAGGGGGGCAACTCACCCCTCCACTTT. Protein product: CASSSRQGGNSPLHF.

This clone was recorded only once. The chain couples TRBV5-8 to TRBJ2-7; D unresolved. V lost 0 bases, J lost 4 bases, and 5 bases lay in between. CDR3 length: 12 residues. CDR1 is SGHTS and CDR2 is YDEGEE in the germline V gene. The CDR3 protein is CASSLAEYEQYF. For the CDR3, the DNA is TGTGCCAGCAGCTTGGCAGAATACGAGCAGTACTTC.

This clone was seen more than once but under ten times. V and J are TRBV6-5 and TRBJ1-5, with D hard to call. CDR3 length: 14 residues. V lost 8 bases, J lost 0 bases, and 11 bases lay in between. CDR1 MNHEY and CDR2 SVGAGI come from the germline V gene. The CDR3 sequence is CASRSGNSNQPQHF. The CDR3 coding sequence is TGTGCCAGCCGATCGGGGAATAGCAATCAGCCCCAGCATTTT.

V and J are TRBV7-2 and TRBJ1-4, with D tentatively TRBD1 (6 bases). Deletions cut 5 bases from V and 8 bases from J, with 15 bases between. Germline V CDR1 and CDR2: SGHTA, FQGNSA. The length of the CDR3 is 14 residues. The CDR3 region is CASSPRTVGEKLFF. CDR3 in DNA: TGTGCCAGCAGCCCCCGGACAGTCGGAGAAAAACTGTTTTTT.

The chain is built from TRBV9 and TRBJ1-1; 8 nucleotides agree with TRBD1. The CDR3 sequence is 17 residues long. In germline, CDR1 is SGDLS, CDR2 YYNGEE. V lost 1 base and J lost 6; bases outside the gene matches: 14. The CDR3 region is CASSVPLQGVSGAEAFF. CDR3 in DNA: TGTGCCAGCAGCGTACCCTTACAGGGGGTGTCGGGGGCTGAAGCTTTCTTT.

The V gene is TRBV5-1, the J gene TRBJ2-2; D gene uncertain. V shed 3 bases and J shed 1 base, with 10 bases lying between them. The germline V gene encodes CDR1 SGHRS and CDR2 YFSETQ. The length of the CDR3 is 15 residues. The CDR3 DNA reads TGCGCCAGCAGCTCCTTGAGGAGGAACACCGGGGAGCTGTTTTTT. Translation gives CASSSLRRNTGELFF.

The chain carries TRBV5-6 and TRBJ1-1; D is perhaps TRBD1 (5 bases). Trimming left V 1 base short and J 4 bases short, with 17 bases between. In germline, CDR1 is SGHDT, CDR2 YYEEEE. The CDR3 spans 16 residues. The CDR3 loop is CASSLWQGGFFTEAFF. For the CDR3, the DNA is TGTGCCAGCAGCTTGTGGCAGGGTGGTTTCTTCACTGAAGCTTTCTTT.

The chain carries TRBV7-2 and TRBJ1-5; the D gene is possibly TRBD1 (5 bases). Trimming cost V 2 bases and J 4 bases, with 6 bases left between them. This CDR3 has 13 residues. Germline lookup yields CDR1 SGHTA and CDR2 FQGNSA. The CDR3 region is CASSLRQNQPQHF. In DNA form, the CDR3 reads TGTGCCAGCAGCTTAAGACAGAATCAGCCCCAGCATTTT.

The CDR3 nucleotides read TGTGCCAGCAGCTTCTCCGGGACAGGTTTCCACGAGCAGTACTTC. Translated: CASSFSGTGFHEQYF. The J gene is TRBJ2-7, the V gene TRBV11-2; 8 nucleotides line up with TRBD1. Losses at the gene ends were 3 bases for V and 5 bases for J; bases not matched to a gene: 9. Germline CDR1 and CDR2: SGHAT and FQNNGV. The CDR3 runs 15 residues.

V is TRBV9 and J is TRBJ2-1, with D possibly TRBD1 on 5 matching bases. The CDR3 totals 16 residues. Trimming left V 2 bases short and J 4 bases short, with 16 bases between. Germline lookup yields CDR1 SGDLS and CDR2 YYNGEE. The CDR3 loop reads CASSVDTGLLYNEQFF. In DNA form, the CDR3 reads TGTGCCAGCAGCGTGGACACGGGTCTATTGTACAATGAGCAGTTCTTC.

The genes are TRBV11-1 and TRBJ1-2, with D possibly matching TRBD1 (5 bases). The CDR3 spans 16 residues. V was trimmed by 5 bases and J by 8 bases, leaving 24 bases between them. Germline assignment: CDR1 SGHAT and CDR2 FQDESV (reference sequence). The CDR3 is CASSPRPGDSSRGYTF. Here the CDR3 DNA reads TGTGCCAGCAGCCCTAGACCCGGCGACAGTTCGAGGGGCTACACCTTC.

This chain links TRBV5-1 with TRBJ1-4; D possibly corresponds to TRBD1 (5 bases). Germline V gene sequence: CDR1 SGHRS, CDR2 YFSETQ. This CDR3 has 14 amino acids. Trimming removed 0 bases at V and 4 bases at J, with 7 bases between. This chain's CDR3 is CASSLDRFNEKLFF. The CDR3 DNA reads TGCGCCAGCAGCTTGGACAGGTTTAATGAAAAACTGTTTTTT.

The chain has TRBV7-9 and TRBJ1-3; TRBD1 matches 8 bases. The CDR3 length is 16 residues. Germline CDR1 SEHNR, CDR2 FQNEAQ (reference sequence). The junction had 1 base not matched to a gene; V was cut back by 0 bases and J by 0 bases. The CDR3 loop reads CASSLAGQGSGNTIYF. The CDR3 DNA sequence: TGTGCCAGCAGCTTAGCTGGACAGGGCTCTGGAAACACCATATATTTT.

This chain links TRBV19 with TRBJ1-4; D is unresolved. Trimming removed 9 bases at V and 8 bases at J, with 22 bases between. CDR1 and CDR2 (germline): LNHDA, SQIVND (reference sequence). The CDR3 is 15 residues long. The CDR3 here is CASSGAGPPWEKLFF. The CDR3 DNA is TGTGCCAGCTCCGGCGCAGGCCCCCCTTGGGAAAAACTGTTTTTT.

The gene calls are TRBV5-4 and TRBJ2-5; 8 bases map to TRBD2. Germline CDR1 is SGHNT and CDR2 is YYREEE (reference sequence). The CDR3 covers 14 residues. Trimming took 0 bases from V and 5 from J; bases not matched to a gene: 3. The CDR3 loop is CASSLGTSSETQYF. CDR3 coding DNA: TGTGCCAGCAGCTTGGGGACTAGCTCGGAGACCCAGTACTTC. Looking up the rest from reference TRBV5-4 and TRBJ2-5 gives the full variable domain: ETGVTQSPTHLIKTRGQQVTLRCSSQSGHNTVSWYQQALGQGPQFIFQYYREEENGRGNFPPRFSGLQFPNYSSELNVNALELDDSALYLCASSLGTSSETQYFGPGTRLLVL.